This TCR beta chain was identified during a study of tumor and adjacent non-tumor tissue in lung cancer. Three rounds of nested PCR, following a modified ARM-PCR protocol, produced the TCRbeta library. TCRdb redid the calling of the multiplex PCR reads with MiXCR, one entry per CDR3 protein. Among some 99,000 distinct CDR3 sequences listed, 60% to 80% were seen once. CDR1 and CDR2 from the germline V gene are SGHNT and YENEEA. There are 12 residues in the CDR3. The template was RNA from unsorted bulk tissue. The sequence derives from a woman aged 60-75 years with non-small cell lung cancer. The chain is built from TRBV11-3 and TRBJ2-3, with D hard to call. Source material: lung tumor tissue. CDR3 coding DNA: TGTGCTAGAAGCTTACGCAGTGATACGCAGTATTTT. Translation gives CARSLRSDTQYF.